The following is a TCR beta chain sequence with its context. In its sample, this clone was seen once. No antigen is known for it. Base qualities were left out, and no much larger clone turns up one base away. The sample contains more than one DNA sequence encoding this CDR3. The entry originates in a study of T cell responses to AZD1222 COVID-19 vaccine (dated by TCRdb to the early 2020s). As for the study more broadly: A total of around 240 trial participants underwent TCR sequencing, of whom roughly 210 had received two doses of AZD1222 and roughly 26 had received two doses of the MenACWY control vaccine. Trial participants were enrolled by age into 18-55, 56-69 and 70-plus year subgroups, with around 140, 26 and 57 TCR-sequenced participants respectively.

The CDR3, from cysteine to phenylalanine, totals 15 residues. Only the CDR3 DNA stays, 45 bases, in frame from base 1. CDR1 SGHRS and CDR2 YFSETQ are derived from the germline V gene. V lost 0 bases and J lost 2 bases; the stretch between them is 9 bases long. The investigation overall reported the following: Participants were mostly white British, with more females than males. The authors suggested clonal diversity may have been underestimated. Only a handful of AZD1222 recipients were SARS-CoV-2 seropositive at baseline, limiting conclusions about previously exposed vaccinees. In the small 56-69-year group, the increase in depth fell short of significance, most likely because of low power. A significant rise in spike-specific TCR breadth and depth was observed after two AZD1222 doses relative to day 0 and relative to MenACWY recipients. Reportedly, almost half of the unique spike-specific TCRs recognized epitopes lying outside the regions that are mutated in the B.1.351 and B.1.1.7 variants. No day 14 peak-response samples were available, so repertoires were characterized only after the peak T cell response. CD4 TCRs associated with the vaccine covered the entire spike protein, and the dominant responses were in regions 160-218 and 743-854.

The CDR3 regions of human TCRbeta chains were analyzed by immunosequencing. Concerning the study's data processing: TCRs in the repertoires were compared against a reference library of SARS-CoV-2-specific TCRs that had been generated with the MIRA antigen-specificity platform. Breadth meant the fraction of unique TCRs that were SARS-CoV-2-associated, whereas depth meant the fraction of total T cells that were SARS-CoV-2-associated. Each spike-specific TCR was assigned to its reactive spike region and to a CD4 or CD8 class using the MIRA data. Log10-transformed breadth and depth values were compared by one-way ANOVA with Sidak's multiple comparisons tests. TCRdb limited this immuneACCESS table to in-frame rearrangements with V and J called. A share of clones is missing; checked studies link under half to unresolved V genes, and the rest is unexplained. The D gene and trimming were derived from the DNA, and the V and J assignments and clone size from that table. Counted in this sample were 100,000 to 150,000 clones; less than 95% of them appeared once. The ten largest clones take up approximately 4.5% of the sample.

The time point label, read with the paper, signifies: baseline before first vaccination. Read against the paper, the sample's treatment or condition label means: meningococcal conjugate vaccine given as trial control. The vaccinee samples were drawn from two UK trials, COV001 and COV002, one of which was a single-blind randomized controlled phase 2/3 trial testing AZD1222 (ChAdOx1 nCoV-19) in healthy adults. Trial participant PBMC samples were collected at day 0 and day 28 after the second dose for TCRbeta chain sequencing. The material was peripheral blood, obtained on day 0 of MenACWY control vaccination. The TCR was taken from an adult in good health. Recombination linked TRBV5-1 to TRBJ2-1; the D call is possibly TRBD1 or TRBD2, each sharing 6 bases. The encoded CDR3 is CASSLVRGPYNEQFF. The nucleotide sequence is given as TGCGCCAGCAGCTTGGTTCGGGGGCCCTACAATGAGCAGTTCTTC. Joined to the reference TRBV5-1 and TRBJ2-1 proteins, this CDR3 gives the full variable domain: KAGVTQTPRYLIKTRGQQVTLSCSPISGHRSVSWYQQTPGQGLQFLFEYFSETQRNKGNFPGRFSGRQFSNSRSEMNVSTLELGDSALYLCASSLVRGPYNEQFFGPGTRLTVL.